Each of the 30 T cell receptor beta chains below was sequenced from the same sample in a study of shared clonotypes between healthy human individuals. TCRdb's copy holds only in-frame clones and misses some; the assay was immunoSEQ multiplex PCR. The sample lists hundreds of thousands of clones, more than 85% seen once, with approximately 25% in the top ten. Cells designated naive CD8 were CD45RO-negative and were positively selected for CCR7, with terminally differentiated effector memory CD45RA+ cells excluded. Sequencing used naive CD8+ T cells sorted from blood. These receptors all come from a man aged 25-45 years in good health.

Only one count was recorded for this clone. The genes are TRBV5-6 and TRBJ2-7; 8 positions agree with TRBD1. V was clipped by 2 bases and J by 5 bases; unmatched bases: 12. CDR1 SGHDT and CDR2 YYEEEE come from the germline V gene. The CDR3 is 16 residues long. The CDR3 bases are TGTGCCAGCAGCTTTAGTACAGGGGGATACTTTGACGAGCAGTACTTC. Translation: CASSFSTGGYFDEQYF.

This chain connects TRBV13 to TRBJ1-2; 10 positions match TRBD1. V was clipped by 3 bases and J by 8 bases; unmatched bases: 3. This CDR3 has 13 residues. In germline, CDR1 is PRHDT, CDR2 FYEKMQ (reference sequence). CDR3 coding DNA: TGTGCCAGCAGCTTGACAGGGGGCGACGGCTACACCTTC. Translated, it gives CASSLTGGDGYTF.

This chain connects TRBV28 to TRBJ1-4; TRBD1 aligns across 8 bases. Germline CDR1 MDHEN, CDR2 SYDVKM. This CDR3 has 16 residues. V trimming: 6 bases; J trimming: 2 bases; junction bases outside the gene matches: 8. DNA of the CDR3: TGTGCCAGCAGCGGGGGCAGGGGGCTCACTAATGAAAAACTGTTTTTT. This sequence encodes CASSGGRGLTNEKLFF.

This sequence joins TRBV27 and TRBJ1-2; D remains unclear. V dropped 0 bases and J dropped 7 bases, with 12 bases sitting between them. This CDR3 contains 14 residues. Germline V gene data show CDR1 as MNHEY and CDR2 as SMNVEV (reference sequence). The DNA of the CDR3 is TGTGCCAGCAGTTTATCACGGGAAGCAACTGGCTACACCTTC. Residues: CASSLSREATGYTF.

The chain carries TRBV7-6 and TRBJ2-1, with D perhaps TRBD2 (6 bases). V was shortened by 0 bases and J by 1 base, with 10 bases between the two germline ends. Germline CDR1 and CDR2: SGHVS and FNYEAQ. This CDR3 is built from 16 residues. The CDR3 DNA sequence: TGTGCCAGCAGCTTAGCTGGAGGGTTTTCCTACAATGAGCAGTTCTTC. Translated: CASSLAGGFSYNEQFF. The variable domain in full, completed from reference TRBV7-6 and TRBJ2-1, reads GAGVSQSPRYKVTKRGQDVALRCDPISGHVSLYWYRQALGQGPEFLTYFNYEAQQDKSGLPNDRFSAERPEGSISTLTIQRTEQRDSAMYRCASSLAGGFSYNEQFFGPGTRLTVL.

The CDR3 spells CASSPDRDWNNQPQHF. CDR3 sequence (DNA): TGTGCCAGCTCGCCCGACAGGGATTGGAACAATCAGCCCCAGCATTTT. This sequence joins TRBV18 and TRBJ1-5, with TRBD1 matching over 7 bases. CDR3 length equals 16 residues. CDR1 and CDR2 (germline): KGHSH, LQKENI. J lost 3 bases, V lost 6 bases, and 11 bases had no gene match. The full variable domain, completed using reference TRBV18 and TRBJ1-5, is NAGVMQNPRHLVRRRGQEARLRCSPMKGHSHVYWYRQLPEEGLKFMVYLQKENIIDESGMPKERFSAEFPKEGPSILRIQQVVRGDSAAYFCASSPDRDWNNQPQHFGDGTRLSIL.

The chain employs TRBV27 and TRBJ2-1, with 9 positions matching TRBD2. CDR3 length equals 16 residues. Germline-derived CDR1 and CDR2 are MNHEY and SMNVEV (reference sequence). V was pared by 0 bases and J by 5 bases, with 5 bases of the junction left unmatched. The CDR3 spells CASSLSGGRENNEQFF. The CDR3 bases are TGTGCCAGCAGTTTATCCGGCGGGAGGGAAAACAATGAGCAGTTCTTC.

CDR3 residues: CASSLGDREKTQYF. In DNA, the CDR3 is TGTGCCAGCAGCTTAGGGGACAGGGAGAAGACCCAGTACTTC. The J gene is TRBJ2-5, the V gene TRBV7-9, with 9 bases that match TRBD1. Per the germline V gene, CDR1 is SEHNR and CDR2 is FQNEAQ (reference sequence). The J segment lost 6 bases and the V segment lost 1 base, leaving 3 bases of the junction unmatched. This CDR3 spans 14 amino acids.

The chain recombines TRBV14 with TRBJ1-1, with a tentative D call TRBD1 (6 bases). V was trimmed by 0 bases and J by 2 bases, leaving 19 bases between them. This CDR3 is 18 amino acids long. Germline CDR1 reads SGHDN; CDR2 reads FVKESK. The DNA of the CDR3 is TGTGCCAGCAGCCAAGATTGGGGGGACAATCCTTTAAACACTGAAGCTTTCTTT. This sequence encodes CASSQDWGDNPLNTEAFF.

CDR3 bases: TGTGCCAGTAGTCCCCGGACGGGAACCTACGAGCAGTACTTC. Translation: CASSPRTGTYEQYF. The rearrangement joins TRBV19 to TRBJ2-7, with D tentatively TRBD2 (5 bases). The germline V gene encodes CDR1 LNHDA and CDR2 SQIVND (reference sequence). This CDR3 comprises 14 residues. V was clipped by 5 bases and J by 2 bases, with 13 bases between them.

This rearrangement joins TRBV14 to TRBJ2-7, with TRBD1 as a possible D gene (5 bases). Per germline, CDR1 SGHDN and CDR2 FVKESK. The V end was cut by 0 bases, the J end by 7 bases, with 13 bases between. There are 14 residues in the CDR3. The CDR3 nucleotides read TGTGCCAGCAGCCAAGATGGCTGGGGCTGGGAGCAGTACTTC. It yields the protein CASSQDGWGWEQYF.

The V call is TRBV2, the J call TRBJ1-5, with 12 positions matching TRBD1. Trimming cost V 3 bases and J 5 bases; bases outside gene matches: 17. The CDR3 is made up of 20 amino acids. The V gene's germline CDR1 is SNHLY and CDR2 FYNNEI. The CDR3 protein is CASSELAGTGGDWSDQPQHF. As DNA, the CDR3 is TGTGCCAGCAGTGAGCTAGCCGGGACAGGGGGCGACTGGTCGGATCAGCCCCAGCATTTT.

The chain carries TRBV25-1 and TRBJ2-7; no clear D. Between the trimmed V and J ends, which lost 1 base and 4 bases, there was a span of 8 bases. There are 13 residues in the CDR3. Germline CDR1 and CDR2: MGHDK and SYGVNS. CDR3 loop: CASSEFPFYEQYF. The CDR3 region has the DNA TGTGCCAGCAGTGAATTCCCGTTTTACGAGCAGTACTTC.

The gene calls are TRBV15 and TRBJ1-2; possibly TRBD1 for D (5 bases). The CDR3 is 18 amino acids. Germline V gene sequence: CDR1 LNHNV, CDR2 YYDKDF (reference sequence). V gave up 3 bases and J gave up 2 bases, with 22 bases separating them. The CDR3 DNA reads as TGTGCCACCAGCAGGACCGGGACCAAAATTGGACTGAACTATGGCTACACCTTC. It is translated as CATSRTGTKIGLNYGYTF.

Comment on this clone: A much larger clone sits a single nucleotide away, making a read error possible. Other DNA sequences in the same sample also yield this CDR3. The rearrangement joins TRBV9 to TRBJ1-1; D might be TRBD1 (5 bases). The ends were cut back, 0 bases at V and 4 bases at J, with 7 bases in the middle. CDR1 is SGDLS and CDR2 is YYNGEE in the germline V gene. The CDR3 totals 13 residues. The CDR3 loop reads CASSVGGATEAFF. DNA for the CDR3: TGTGCCAGCAGCGTAGGAGGGGCCACTGAAGCTTTCTTT. The variable domain in full, with the rest retrieved from reference TRBV9 and TRBJ1-1, is DSGVTQTPKHLITATGQRVTLRCSPRSGDLSVYWYQQSLDQGLQFLIQYYNGEERAKGNILERFSAQQFPDLHSELNLSSLELGDSALYFCASSVGGATEAFFGQGTRLTVV.

The CDR3 protein is CSVEDQGAGLGEQYF. The CDR3, as DNA: TGCAGCGTTGAAGACCAGGGTGCGGGGCTTGGGGAGCAGTACTTC. This chain links TRBV29-1 with TRBJ2-7, with a tentative D call TRBD2 (6 bases). CDR3 length equals 15 residues. Deletions cut 0 bases from V and 7 bases from J, with 19 bases between. Looked up from germline, CDR1 is SQVTM and CDR2 is ANQGSEA.

The CDR3 nucleotides are TGCGCCAGCAGTGACCAGCCCAACACTGAAGCTTTCTTT. Its translation: CASSDQPNTEAFF. J is TRBJ1-1 and V is TRBV10-2; no reliable D call. The CDR3 covers 13 residues. The V gene lost 3 bases and the J gene lost 2 bases, with 7 bases spanning the gap. The germline CDR1 and CDR2 sequences are WSHSY and SAAADI.

The chain is built from TRBV7-9 and TRBJ2-1; 9 bases line up with TRBD1. The V segment lost 5 bases and the J segment 2 bases; nucleotides outside the gene matches: 4. The CDR3 has 15 residues. Germline CDR1 and CDR2: SEHNR and FQNEAQ (reference sequence). CDR3 residues: CASSQGQGTYNEQFF. CDR3 in DNA: TGTGCCAGCAGCCAGGGACAGGGAACCTACAATGAGCAGTTCTTC.

The V call is TRBV5-6, the J call TRBJ2-7, with D hard to call. The germline V gene has CDR1 SGHDT and CDR2 YYEEEE. CDR3 size: 12 residues. V gave up 2 bases and J gave up 3 bases, with 6 bases separating them. CDR3 region: CASSFNIYEQYF. CDR3 bases: TGTGCCAGCAGCTTTAATATCTACGAGCAGTACTTC.

The chain carries TRBV7-6 and TRBJ2-7; TRBD1 matches 10 bases. After removal of 1 base from V and 0 bases from J, the junction contained 3 bases not matched to a gene. The germline V gene encodes CDR1 SGHVS and CDR2 FNYEAQ. CDR3 size: 16 residues. As DNA, the CDR3 is TGTGCCAGCAGCTTAGAGAGGACAGGGGGCTCCTACGAGCAGTACTTC. Amino acid sequence: CASSLERTGGSYEQYF.

This chain joins TRBV7-6 and TRBJ2-7; 7 positions match TRBD1. CDR1 and CDR2 from the germline V gene are SGHVS and FNYEAQ. The CDR3 is 14 amino acids. The V gene end was trimmed by 5 bases and the J gene end by 2 bases; junction bases not matched to a gene: 6. Written as DNA, the CDR3 is TGTGCCAGCAGCCCCCAGGGGGTGGCCTACGAGCAGTACTTC. Translation: CASSPQGVAYEQYF.

The chain recombines TRBV7-9 with TRBJ2-5; D uncertain. The V gene lost 5 bases and the J gene lost 1 base, with 5 bases spanning the gap. Per the germline V gene, CDR1 is SEHNR and CDR2 is FQNEAQ (reference sequence). There are 12 residues in the CDR3. The chain's CDR3 is CASSVTQETQYF. CDR3 DNA sequence: TGTGCCAGCAGCGTGACCCAAGAGACCCAGTACTTC.

J is TRBJ2-1 and V is TRBV9, with 12 bases fitting TRBD2. Trimming at V came to 7 bases and at J to 7 bases, leaving 6 bases not matched to a gene. The CDR3 is 14 amino acids. The germline CDR1 and CDR2 sequences are SGDLS and YYNGEE. CDR3 residues: CASGRLAGDNEQFF. CDR3 DNA sequence: TGTGCCAGCGGACGACTAGCGGGAGATAATGAGCAGTTCTTC.

The chain has TRBV29-1 and TRBJ2-2; D remains unclear. The germline V and J ends were trimmed by 2 bases and 4 bases, with 8 bases remaining between them. CDR1 and CDR2 (germline): SQVTM, ANQGSEA. The CDR3 covers 13 residues. The CDR3 nucleotides read TGCAGCGTTGAAAGTCCCAGCACCGGGGAGCTGTTTTTT. Translated: CSVESPSTGELFF.

This clone was seen a handful of times. The rearrangement joins TRBV27 to TRBJ2-7; 8 bases map to TRBD1. The ends lost 8 bases at V and 7 bases at J; junction bases unmatched: 7. The CDR3 length is 12 residues. Looked up from germline, CDR1 is MNHEY and CDR2 is SMNVEV (reference sequence). DNA for the CDR3: TGTGCCAGCGGGGACAGGCTGGGGGAGCAGTACTTC. The encoded protein is CASGDRLGEQYF.

This CDR3 reads CAWSLRLAEYSYEQYF. Here the CDR3 DNA reads TGTGCCTGGAGTCTAAGACTAGCGGAGTACTCCTACGAGCAGTACTTC. The chain couples TRBV30 to TRBJ2-7; 9 nucleotides agree with TRBD2. The CDR3 covers 16 residues. Germline V lookup: CDR1 GTSNPN, CDR2 SVGIG (reference sequence). V dropped 2 bases and J dropped 0; count of bases not matched to a gene: 8.

This clone was found once. V is TRBV28 and J is TRBJ2-7, with TRBD2 matching over 8 bases. CDR1 is MDHEN, CDR2 SYDVKM, per germline. This CDR3 is 15 amino acids long. V lost 8 bases to trimming and J lost 3 bases; unmatched junction nucleotides: 12. The CDR3 sequence is CASAPGVAGIYEQYF. Here the CDR3 DNA reads TGTGCCAGCGCACCCGGAGTAGCGGGGATCTACGAGCAGTACTTC.

The rearrangement uses TRBV19 and TRBJ2-1; 8 nucleotides line up with TRBD2. V lost 9 bases to trimming and J lost 1 base; unmatched junction nucleotides: 14. The CDR3 consists of 17 residues. The germline V gene encodes CDR1 LNHDA and CDR2 SQIVND (reference sequence). The CDR3 protein is CASNSLGSGSSYNEQFF. The CDR3 bases are TGTGCCAGCAATTCTTTGGGGAGCGGGAGTTCCTACAATGAGCAGTTCTTC.

The J gene is TRBJ2-1, the V gene TRBV25-1; D might be TRBD2 (7 bases). V lost 3 bases and J lost 7, with 13 bases in between. The CDR3 consists of 14 residues. Germline V lookup: CDR1 MGHDK, CDR2 SYGVNS. The CDR3 reads CASSDWEGENEQFF. The CDR3 DNA sequence: TGTGCCAGCAGTGACTGGGAGGGGGAGAATGAGCAGTTCTTC.

This chain joins TRBV11-3 and TRBJ2-1; D remains unclear. V lost 1 base and J lost 2, with 9 bases in between. The CDR3 runs 15 residues. Per the germline V gene, CDR1 is SGHNT and CDR2 is YENEEA. CDR3 loop: CASSLGGATYNEQFF. The CDR3 DNA follows: TGTGCCAGCAGCTTAGGCGGAGCCACCTACAATGAGCAGTTCTTC.